The present T cell receptor (beta chain) was sequenced within a study of blood T cell repertoires in COVID-19. Study summary: Sites across the United States, Italy and Spain contributed samples from acute and convalescent COVID-19. PBMCs, B-cell-depleted T cells, or T cells provided the cDNA or gDNA that made up the material.

The J segment lost 4 bases and the V segment lost 6 bases, leaving 10 bases of the junction unmatched. The CDR3 is 15 residues long. CDR1 SQVTM and CDR2 ANQGSEA come from the germline V gene. Original handling: Nucleated cell counts were estimated from reference gene primer amplification. Data came from immunoSEQ multiplex PCR; TCRdb stores just in-frame clones and leaves some out. V and J calls and clone size come straight from that table; D and trimming were deduced from the DNA. The sample contains tens of thousands of clones, more than 70% of which appear only once. The material sequenced was peripheral blood. The rearrangement links TRBV29-1 to TRBJ2-1; 9 nucleotides line up with TRBD2. This sequence was found in a human donor in a cohort sampled during active COVID-19. The DNA for the CDR3 is TGCAGCGTCCCTGTATCTAGCGGGGTGTACAATGAGCAGTTCTTC. It translates to CSVPVSSGVYNEQFF.